The source of this T cell receptor beta chain is a study of Ad26.COV2.S vaccination and SARS-CoV-2 variants. The treatment was: about 20 received Ad26.COV2.S at low or high dose, single or two shots; five or six received placebo; per-sample allocation not given. Vaccine and placebo recipients were sampled on day 63 after the first injection. An adult of 18-55 years in Boston served as donor. V lost 0 bases, J lost 5 bases, and 10 bases lay in between. This CDR3 comprises 15 residues. Germline V gives CDR1 MNHEY, CDR2 SVGEGT. Findings and caveats of the study: Estimates derived from TCR breadth and depth analyses may have underestimated total T cell responses.

Method: immunoSEQ multiplex PCR; TCRdb's copy keeps in-frame clones and lacks some. The sample shows 350,000 to 550,000 clones, 89% of them seen only once. About this clone: Its target is unknown.

The TCR originated in a person aged 18 to 59 who received the Ad26.COV2.S COVID-19 vaccine or a placebo. The V and J genes are TRBV6-2 or TRBV6-3 and TRBJ2-2, with D uncertain. The specimen was peripheral blood, collected in a trial of Ad26.COV2.S vaccine versus placebo. CDR3 loop: CASSYSTAVTGELFF. The CDR3 bases are TGTGCCAGCAGTTACTCGACGGCGGTTACCGGGGAGCTGTTTTTT.